This is a list of T cell receptor beta chains from one sample in a study of control samples from healthy donors and cancer patients. The repertoire was sequenced with immunoSEQ multiplex PCR; TCRdb's copy has only in-frame clones and lacks some. This sample carries fewer than 200,000 clones, 80% to 95% of them seen once, and the ten largest clones take 4.1%. The sample was blood. Receptor source: a woman aged 55-69 years in good health. The CDR3 runs from the conserved cysteine through the conserved F or W. Fields, in order: D gene, V gene, J gene, CDR3 DNA, CDR3 protein. D genes are given only for firm matches.

NA	TRBV7-2	TRBJ1-1	TGTGCCAGCAGCACGCGGACACAGGGTGTCGCTGAAGCTTTCTTT	CASSTRTQGVAEAFF
NA	TRBV2	TRBJ1-6	TGTGCCAGCATTACGTTGGCAGGGGACTCACCCCTCCACTTT	CASITLAGDSPLHF
TRBD1	TRBV6-5	TRBJ1-4	TGTGCCAGCAGTTACTCGAGACAGGGAGGGTTAAAACTGTTTTTT	CASSYSRQGGLKLFF
NA	TRBV4-3	TRBJ1-1	TGCGCCAGCAGCCAAGCGACATTGGGGACTGAAGCTTTCTTT	CASSQATLGTEAFF
TRBD2	TRBV7-3	TRBJ2-5	TGTGCCAGCAGCTTTGGGACTAGTCGGGAGACCCAGTACTTC	CASSFGTSRETQYF
TRBD1	TRBV5-6	TRBJ1-5	TGTGCCAGCACTACTTCGGGACAGGGGGAACAGCCCCAGCATTTT	CASTTSGQGEQPQHF
NA	TRBV3-1/TRBV3-2	TRBJ2-2	TGTGCCAGCAGCCAAGAACGACGGTTCACCGGGGAGCTGTTTTTT	CASSQERRFTGELFF
TRBD1	TRBV7-9	TRBJ1-2	TGTGCCAGCAGCTCCCGGTGGGACAGCTATGGCTACACCTTC	CASSSRWDSYGYTF
NA	TRBV18	TRBJ1-2	TGTGCCAGCTCACCATACAGGGAAGGAGGCTACACCTTC	CASSPYREGGYTF
TRBD1	TRBV6-5	TRBJ1-1	TGTGCCAGCAGACCTCGGACAGGGGCGGACACTGAAGCTTTCTTT	CASRPRTGADTEAFF
NA	TRBV7-2	TRBJ1-4	TGTGCCAGCAGCCTTGCAGGGGAAGAAAAACTGTTTTTT	CASSLAGEEKLFF
NA	TRBV24-1	TRBJ1-6	TGTGCCACCATCGACCCTATCGGGACCTATAATTCACCCCTCCACTTT	CATIDPIGTYNSPLHF
TRBD1	TRBV27	TRBJ1-2	TGTGCCAGCAGAGACCGGGACAGGGCGCAATTCTACACCTTC	CASRDRDRAQFYTF
NA	TRBV28	TRBJ1-4	TGTGCCAGCAGACACCAGTCGGGGGAAAAACTGTTTTTT	CASRHQSGEKLFF
NA	TRBV4-3	TRBJ2-1	TGCGCCAGCAGCCAAGTACGTATCTGGGCGAAATCCTCCTACAATGAGCAGTTCTTC	CASSQVRIWAKSSYNEQFF
NA	TRBV7-2	TRBJ2-1	TGTGCCAGCAGCTTAGTATCTAGTAACAATGAGCAGTTCTTC	CASSLVSSNNEQFF
NA	TRBV12-3/TRBV12-4	TRBJ1-1	TGTGCCAGCACCGTGATGAGGGGAGTATTGGCTTTCTTT	CASTVMRGVLAFF
NA	TRBV10-3	TRBJ1-1	TGTGCCATCAGTGAGCGGACGGGCTCTGAAGCTTTCTTT	CAISERTGSEAFF
TRBD1	TRBV10-3	TRBJ1-2	TGTGCCATCAGTGACCAACAGGGGAGAGACTATGGCTACACCTTC	CAISDQQGRDYGYTF
TRBD1	TRBV6-5	TRBJ1-4	TGTGCCAGCAGTTTTACAGGGGAGGCTGAAAAACTGTTTTTT	CASSFTGEAEKLFF
TRBD1	TRBV4-3	TRBJ1-6	TGCGCCAGCAGCCAAGAGGCCCAGGGGGCTTCACCCCTCCACTTT	CASSQEAQGASPLHF
NA	TRBV28	TRBJ1-2	TGTGCCAGCAGTATCTTGCACTATGGCTACACCTTC	CASSILHYGYTF
NA	TRBV3-1/TRBV3-2	TRBJ2-2	TGTGCCAGCAGCCAAGAAGACACCGGGGAGCTGTTTTTT	CASSQEDTGELFF
NA	TRBV7-2	TRBJ1-3	TGTGCCAGCAGCTTAGTGGGGACCTCTGGAAACACCATATATTTT	CASSLVGTSGNTIYF
TRBD2	TRBV5-6	TRBJ2-7	TGTGCCAGCAGCTTTTGGGCGGGGGTGAACTACGAGCAGTACTTC	CASSFWAGVNYEQYF